The 11 T cell receptor beta chains below were found in one sample sequenced in a study of T cell responses to AZD1222 COVID-19 vaccine. Clones were sequenced by immunoSEQ multiplex PCR, and TCRdb holds only the in-frame ones, with some missing. Of 90,000 to 95,000 clones in the sample, about 90% were seen once. The sample was peripheral blood, taken on day 0 of AZD1222 vaccination. The receptors were sampled from an adult in good health.

The chain is built from TRBV29-1 and TRBJ1-2; D is perhaps TRBD1 (6 bases). V shed 8 bases and J shed 8 bases, with 24 bases lying between them. The CDR3 consists of 14 residues. In germline, CDR1 is SQVTM, CDR2 ANQGSEA. Here the CDR3 reads CSCANQGGRGGYTF. DNA of the CDR3: TGCAGCTGCGCTAACCAAGGGGGGCGCGGCGGCTACACCTTC.

The chain uses TRBV5-1 and TRBJ2-3; D is uncertain. The CDR3 is 14 amino acids. Trimming left V 5 bases short and J 0 bases short, with 10 bases between. Germline CDR1 reads SGHRS; CDR2 reads YFSETQ. CDR3 DNA: TGCGCCAGCAGAGGTTTACAGAGCACAGATACGCAGTATTTT. Translation: CASRGLQSTDTQYF.

The chain links TRBV19 to TRBJ2-3; either TRBD1 or TRBD2 may fit D (5 bases each). Germline V lookup: CDR1 LNHDA, CDR2 SQIVND (reference sequence). Trimming removed 1 base from V and 6 bases from J, with 17 bases in between. The length of the CDR3 is 16 residues. CDR3 region: CASSIVLGVRGDTQYF. The CDR3 DNA follows: TGTGCCAGTAGTATAGTACTAGGGGTTCGCGGGGATACGCAGTATTTT.

The chain couples TRBV5-1 to TRBJ1-2; D gene uncertain. The germline gives CDR1 SGHRS, CDR2 YFSETQ. The CDR3 totals 12 residues. Trimming took 3 bases from V and 8 from J, leaving 11 bases between them. CDR3 in DNA: TGCGCCAGCAGCTATGGAGAATCCGGCTACACCTTC. It specifies CASSYGESGYTF.

The chain recombines TRBV6-2 or TRBV6-3 with TRBJ2-4; unclear D gene. The CDR3 is 13 amino acids. Trimming cost V 6 bases and J 6 bases, with 12 bases left between them. CDR1 and CDR2 (germline): MNHEY, SVGEGT. CDR3 bases: TGTGCCAGCAGCCTAGAACTCGGAAACATTCAGTACTTC. It is translated as CASSLELGNIQYF.

This clone was recorded once. The chain combines TRBV30 with TRBJ2-1; D unclear. With 2 bases removed from V and 10 bases from J, the gap between germline ends came to 9 bases. Germline V CDR1 and CDR2: GTSNPN, SVGIG (reference sequence). The CDR3 loop spans 11 amino acids. The CDR3 loop reads CAWSRVGEQFF. The CDR3 DNA reads TGTGCCTGGAGTAGGGTGGGGGAGCAGTTCTTC.

This chain joins TRBV7-3 and TRBJ2-7; D gene ambiguous. Trimming left V 5 bases short and J 2 bases short, with 13 bases between. The length of the CDR3 is 14 residues. Germline CDR1 and CDR2: SGHTA and FQGTGA. This CDR3 is CASSPFSKPYEQYF. DNA for the CDR3: TGTGCCAGCAGCCCCTTTAGTAAGCCCTACGAGCAGTACTTC.

This chain connects TRBV4-3 to TRBJ2-4; 9 bases align to TRBD2. This CDR3 is 14 amino acids long. Looked up from germline, CDR1 is LGHNA and CDR2 is YSLEER. The J segment lost 9 bases and the V segment lost 3 bases, leaving 6 bases of the junction unmatched. The CDR3, as DNA: TGCGCCAGCAGCCACCCCGGGCGGGAGGGCATTCAGTACTTC. Translating gives CASSHPGREGIQYF.

This clone was counted once. In DNA, the CDR3 is TGTGCCAGCAGTGGCCGGGCTCCTCGGGGGAACACTGAAGCTTTCTTT. Translating it yields CASSGRAPRGNTEAFF. This chain links TRBV6-1 with TRBJ1-1; no firm D call. V was cut by 4 bases and J by 1 base, with 16 bases left in between. CDR3 length: 16 amino acids. Germline lookup yields CDR1 MNHNS and CDR2 SASEGT.

The chain carries TRBV4-3 and TRBJ1-1; 9 bases map to TRBD1. CDR3 size: 17 residues. CDR1 LGHNA and CDR2 YSLEER come from the germline V gene. The V segment lost 0 bases and the J segment 1 base; nucleotides outside the gene matches: 6. CDR3 nucleotide sequence: TGCGCCAGCAGCCAAGATAAGACAGGGGGTTGGAACACTGAAGCTTTCTTT. It translates to CASSQDKTGGWNTEAFF.

The V call is TRBV7-9, the J call TRBJ1-1, with D possibly TRBD1 on 6 matching bases. Germline V gene lookup returns CDR1 SEHNR and CDR2 FQNEAQ (reference sequence). This CDR3 has 15 residues. V lost 3 bases and J 4 bases, leaving 15 bases between the germline ends. The CDR3 sequence is CASSLPQGVGTEAFF. The CDR3, as DNA: TGTGCCAGCAGCTTGCCACAGGGAGTAGGCACTGAAGCTTTCTTT.